This T cell receptor (beta chain) derives from a study of shared clonotypes between healthy human individuals. There are 13 residues in the CDR3. In germline, CDR1 is MRHNA, CDR2 SNTAGT. Trimming left V 6 bases short and J 6 bases short, with 14 bases between. Healthy HIV-negative adults with no recent acute infections or vaccinations were recruited as donors. Profiled with immunoSEQ multiplex PCR; TCRdb holds only in-frame clones, not every one. The data contain about 1.1 million clones, 70% to 80% of them singletons. Specimen: memory CD4+ T cells from PBMCs. Described subset: CD45RA-negative fraction. This clonotype was sampled from a man younger than 35 in good health. Some clones in this sample may be carry-over from other donors' samples. V is TRBV6-4 and J is TRBJ1-1, with unresolved D. The CDR3 region is CASSEYPRSEAFF. The CDR3, as DNA: TGTGCCAGCAGCGAATACCCGAGGTCTGAAGCTTTCTTT.